This T cell receptor beta chain was retrieved from a study of T-cell memory formation after mild COVID-19. Study-wide results and caveats: Still unconfirmed is whether the second-wave clones peaking on day 37 recognized SARS-CoV-2. CD4/CD8 balance held among clones contracting day 15 to 85, and later expanders leaned CD4+. The main location of contracting CD4+ clones was CM and EM, and that of contracting CD8+ clones was EMRA. The study detected some responding clones in pre-infection memory, suggesting cross-reactive memory joined.

A single record per CDR3 protein comes from TCRdb applying MiXCR to the 5' RACE reads. The table includes 450,000 or so distinct CDR3 sequences, roughly 25% detected once. This CDR3 comprises 14 residues. Germline V CDR1 and CDR2: MNHEY, SMNVEV (reference sequence). The ends lost 4 bases at V and 5 bases at J; junction bases unmatched: 7. This clonotype was counted only a few times. Its antigen is unknown. The V gene is TRBV27, the J gene TRBJ2-7; TRBD1 matches 8 bases. This clonotype originated in an adult woman who had mild COVID-19 (a few samples of this study predate the infection). Cell type and time point are not known. Sample: PBMCs or a T cell subset sorted from them (not recorded which). The CDR3: CASSSPGQGNEQYF. As DNA, the CDR3 is TGTGCCAGCAGTTCACCCGGACAGGGTAACGAGCAGTACTTC.